These 27 T cell receptor beta chains originate from one sample sequenced in a study of blood T cell repertoires in COVID-19. TCRdb's table, derived via immunoSEQ multiplex PCR, lists solely in-frame clones and lacks some. This sample has about 160,000 clones, with roughly 87% found just once. The sequenced sample consisted of PBMCs or T cells enriched from blood (not recorded which). These receptors all stem from a woman between 50 and 59 years old who had recovered from COVID-19.

The genes are TRBV28 and TRBJ1-2; D not resolved. This CDR3 region has 15 residues. V was clipped by 1 base and J by 8 bases, with 17 bases between them. Germline CDR1 and CDR2: MDHEN and SYDVKM. The CDR3 loop reads CASSLFETSPGGYTF. The CDR3, as DNA: TGTGCCAGCAGTTTATTCGAGACATCCCCTGGCGGCTACACCTTC.

The chain carries TRBV30 and TRBJ2-7; 12 positions agree with TRBD2. The CDR3 is made up of 17 amino acids. The V segment lost 0 bases and the J segment 7 bases; nucleotides outside the gene matches: 13. The germline V gene encodes CDR1 GTSNPN and CDR2 SVGIG (reference sequence). The CDR3 loop reads CAWSVTSGSRKLREQYF. DNA of the CDR3: TGTGCCTGGAGTGTGACTAGCGGGAGTAGGAAACTACGAGAGCAGTACTTC.

The CDR3 DNA reads as TGTGCCAGCAGTGAAGTAGTGGGGCTAGCGGGGAACTACAATGAGCAGTTCTTC. The encoded protein is CASSEVVGLAGNYNEQFF. This chain links TRBV2 with TRBJ2-1; 9 bases align to TRBD2. This CDR3 spans 18 amino acids. Germline V lookup: CDR1 SNHLY, CDR2 FYNNEI. Germline trimming cut 1 base from V and 3 bases from J; bases unmatched to any gene: 10.

The CDR3 DNA sequence: TGTGCCAGCAGTTTAGCACCTAGCTCCTACGAGCAGTACTTC. This codes for CASSLAPSSYEQYF. The chain employs TRBV27 and TRBJ2-7; the D is unclear. Germline CDR1 and CDR2: MNHEY and SMNVEV (reference sequence). Between the trimmed V and J ends, which lost 2 bases and 0 bases, there was a span of 8 bases. The CDR3 runs to 14 residues.

The chain couples TRBV7-9 to TRBJ2-1; TRBD2 aligns across 9 bases. J gave up 4 bases and V 1 base, and 5 bases lay outside the gene matches. The CDR3 is 16 amino acids. Germline values: CDR1 SEHNR, CDR2 FQNEAQ (reference sequence). DNA for the CDR3: TGTGCCAGCAGCTTAGACTGGACTAGCGAATACAATGAGCAGTTCTTC. Translating it yields CASSLDWTSEYNEQFF. Full variable domain (outside the CDR3, taken from reference TRBV7-9 and TRBJ2-1): DTGVSQNPRHKITKRGQNVTFRCDPISEHNRLYWYRQTLGQGPEFLTYFQNEAQLEKSRLLSDRFSAERPKGSFSTLEIQRTEQGDSAMYLCASSLDWTSEYNEQFFGPGTRLTVL.

The gene calls are TRBV7-3 and TRBJ2-2; 9 nucleotides align to TRBD1. This CDR3 is built from 15 residues. The V gene's germline CDR1 is SGHTA and CDR2 FQGTGA. V was clipped by 1 base and J by 4 bases; unmatched bases: 1. The CDR3 protein is CASSLRQGGTGELFF. The CDR3 DNA is TGTGCCAGCAGCTTAAGACAGGGGGGCACCGGGGAGCTGTTTTTT.

This clone has just one count. The chain links TRBV5-6 to TRBJ2-7; D is undetermined. The CDR3 contains 14 residues. Trimming took off 3 bases at V and 0 bases at J, with 10 bases between the two ends. The germline gives CDR1 SGHDT, CDR2 YYEEEE. CDR3 protein: CASSSRSYSYEQYF. CDR3 bases: TGTGCCAGCAGCTCCCGTTCCTACTCCTACGAGCAGTACTTC.

This chain joins TRBV7-6 and TRBJ1-1; TRBD1 might be the D (6 bases). Germline lookup yields CDR1 SGHVS and CDR2 FNYEAQ. CDR3 length equals 16 residues. Trimming left V 0 bases short and J 4 bases short, with 15 bases between. The CDR3 DNA follows: TGTGCCAGCAGCTTAGCTGGGGGCGGGCTTGGCACTGAAGCTTTCTTT. Its protein product is CASSLAGGGLGTEAFF.

As to this clone: The same CDR3 can be traced to other DNA sequences in this sample. The gene calls are TRBV19 and TRBJ1-1; a weak D match, TRBD1 (5 bases). Between the trimmed V and J ends, which lost 3 bases and 4 bases, there was a span of 9 bases. Germline assignment: CDR1 LNHDA and CDR2 SQIVND (reference sequence). The CDR3 totals 13 residues. The CDR3 DNA reads as TGTGCCAGTAGTATCAGGGAATCCACTGAAGCTTTCTTT. Its protein product is CASSIRESTEAFF. Together with reference TRBV19 and TRBJ1-1, the CDR3 gives the full variable domain: DGGITQSPKYLFRKEGQNVTLSCEQNLNHDAMYWYRQDPGQGLRLIYYSQIVNDFQKGDIAEGYSVSREKKESFPLTVTSAQKNPTAFYLCASSIRESTEAFFGQGTRLTVV.

The gene calls are TRBV7-2 and TRBJ2-1; TRBD2 aligns across 7 bases. The V gene end was trimmed by 1 base and the J gene end by 0 bases; junction bases not matched to a gene: 0. The germline gives CDR1 SGHTA, CDR2 FQGNSA. The CDR3 loop spans 15 amino acids. The DNA for the CDR3 is TGTGCCAGCAGCTTAGGGACTAGCTCCTACAATGAGCAGTTCTTC. Protein product: CASSLGTSSYNEQFF.

V gene TRBV20-1 combines with J gene TRBJ2-2; D not resolved. Germline CDR1 reads DFQATT; CDR2 reads SNEGSKA (reference sequence). This CDR3 region has 11 residues. V gave up 3 bases and J gave up 6 bases, with 5 bases separating them. CDR3 DNA: TGCAGTGCTAGTGGGCCCGGGGAGCTGTTTTTT. This sequence encodes CSASGPGELFF.

The rearrangement links TRBV6-1 to TRBJ2-5; the match to TRBD1 covers 9 bases. The CDR3 loop spans 16 amino acids. Germline CDR1 reads MNHNS; CDR2 reads SASEGT. After removal of 2 bases from V and 1 base from J, the junction contained 5 bases not matched to a gene. CDR3 in amino acids: CASSEPGTGSQETQYF. Written as DNA, the CDR3 is TGTGCCAGCAGTGAACCAGGGACAGGGTCCCAAGAGACCCAGTACTTC.

The rearrangement uses TRBV11-2 and TRBJ1-2; D is ambiguous. The length of the CDR3 is 12 residues. Trimming took off 3 bases at V and 2 bases at J, with 4 bases between the two ends. Germline V gene data show CDR1 as SGHAT and CDR2 as FQNNGV. DNA for the CDR3: TGTGCCAGCAGCTTCGGGAACTATGGCTACACCTTC. The encoded protein is CASSFGNYGYTF.

CDR3 sequence: CASSLVQGMNTEAFF. The DNA of the CDR3 is TGTGCCAGCAGCTTAGTTCAGGGGATGAACACTGAAGCTTTCTTT. The chain uses TRBV13 and TRBJ1-1; D is possibly TRBD1 (6 bases). Germline lookup yields CDR1 PRHDT and CDR2 FYEKMQ (reference sequence). The CDR3 contains 15 residues. The germline V and J ends were trimmed by 1 base and 0 bases, with 9 bases remaining between them. The full variable domain, its missing parts supplied by reference TRBV13 and TRBJ1-1, is AAGVIQSPRHLIKEKRETATLKCYPIPRHDTVYWYQQGPGQDPQFLISFYEKMQSDKGSIPDRFSAQQFSDYHSELNMSSLELGDSALYFCASSLVQGMNTEAFFGQGTRLTVV.

V and J are TRBV11-3 and TRBJ2-5; the match to TRBD2 covers 14 bases. The germline V gene has CDR1 SGHNT and CDR2 YENEEA. V lost 4 bases and J lost 5; bases outside the gene matches: 6. CDR3 size: 16 residues. The CDR3 region is CASSSPGLAGVETQYF. DNA for the CDR3: TGTGCCAGCAGCTCGCCGGGACTAGCGGGAGTGGAGACCCAGTACTTC.

This chain connects TRBV24-1 to TRBJ2-7; tentative D call: TRBD1 (6 bases). Germline V lookup: CDR1 KGHDR, CDR2 SFDVKD. The CDR3 loop spans 14 amino acids. Trimming took off 4 bases at V and 4 bases at J, with 13 bases between the two ends. CDR3 in DNA: TGTGCCACCAGTGACCCCAAGGACAGTTACGAGCAGTACTTC. Encoded protein: CATSDPKDSYEQYF.

The DNA for the CDR3 is TGTGCCAGCAGCCAAGGAGGCAGGGGGGTCAAGGAGACCCAGTACTTC. Amino acid sequence: CASSQGGRGVKETQYF. V and J are TRBV5-8 and TRBJ2-5, with D perhaps TRBD1 (7 bases). The V gene lost 4 bases and the J gene lost 5 bases, with 21 bases spanning the gap. This CDR3 is built from 16 residues. Germline CDR1 reads SGHTS; CDR2 reads YDEGEE. Full variable domain (outside the CDR3, taken from reference TRBV5-8 and TRBJ2-5): EAGVTQSPTHLIKTRGQQATLRCSPISGHTSVYWYQQALGLGLQFLLWYDEGEERNRGNFPPRFSGRQFPNYSSELNVNALELEDSALYLCASSQGGRGVKETQYFGPGTRLLVL.

This CDR3 reads CASSFTGANTEAFF. The CDR3 DNA is TGTGCCAGCAGTTTCACAGGGGCGAACACTGAAGCTTTCTTT. The chain uses TRBV27 and TRBJ1-1, with 7 bases lining up with TRBD1. This CDR3 is 14 amino acids long. CDR1 and CDR2 (germline): MNHEY, SMNVEV (reference sequence). The V segment lost 3 bases and the J segment 1 base; nucleotides outside the gene matches: 2.

CDR3 DNA sequence: TGTGCCAGCAGCTTGGGCCAGGGGGCAGGGTATGGCTACACCTTC. Residues: CASSLGQGAGYGYTF. The genes are TRBV5-6 and TRBJ1-2, with TRBD1 matching 8 bases. V shed 0 bases, J shed 5 bases, and the junction held 6 bases outside the gene matches. CDR3 length equals 15 residues. Germline V gene data show CDR1 as SGHDT and CDR2 as YYEEEE.

The chain is built from TRBV11-2 and TRBJ2-7; D perhaps matches TRBD2 (6 bases). This CDR3 is 14 amino acids long. Trimming took 3 bases from V and 4 from J, leaving 13 bases between them. CDR1 SGHAT and CDR2 FQNNGV come from the germline V gene. The CDR3 DNA is TGTGCCAGCAGCTTGCCGGGAGTAAGTTACGAGCAGTACTTC. Translation: CASSLPGVSYEQYF.

The chain has TRBV5-1 and TRBJ2-5; TRBD1 might be the D (6 bases). Germline V gene sequence: CDR1 SGHRS, CDR2 YFSETQ. With 4 bases removed from V and 5 bases from J, the gap between germline ends came to 15 bases. This CDR3 comprises 14 residues. The CDR3 region is CASSQGHLGETQYF. DNA for the CDR3: TGCGCCAGCAGCCAGGGACACTTGGGCGAGACCCAGTACTTC.

A remark on this clone: Other DNA variants within this sample encode the same CDR3. The chain recombines TRBV2 with TRBJ1-2; tentatively, D is TRBD1 (6 bases). CDR3 size: 13 residues. V dropped 6 bases and J dropped 2 bases, with 10 bases sitting between them. In germline, CDR1 is SNHLY, CDR2 FYNNEI. The CDR3 DNA reads TGTGCCAGCAGGGACAGCCTAAACTATGGCTACACCTTC. This gives the protein CASRDSLNYGYTF.

This chain connects TRBV12-3 or TRBV12-4 to TRBJ2-7; D might be TRBD1 (5 bases). Trimming shortened V by 3 bases and J by 3 bases, and 9 bases separated the two germline ends. The CDR3 covers 13 residues. CDR3 region: CASSFQGIYEQYF. The CDR3 nucleotides are TGTGCCAGCAGTTTCCAGGGAATCTACGAGCAGTACTTC.

V is TRBV5-1 and J is TRBJ2-1, with 13 bases lining up with TRBD2. The CDR3 totals 17 residues. The junction had 19 bases not matched to a gene; V was cut back by 9 bases and J by 10 bases. Germline V gene sequence: CDR1 SGHRS, CDR2 YFSETQ. The CDR3 loop is CATSGLAGFFGGEEQFF. The CDR3 DNA sequence: TGCGCCACCTCGGGACTAGCGGGATTCTTTGGGGGTGAGGAGCAGTTCTTC.

The J gene is TRBJ2-3, the V gene TRBV4-1, with 15 bases identical to TRBD2. V lost 3 bases and J lost 3; bases outside the gene matches: 7. This CDR3 region has 18 residues. Germline CDR1 is MGHRA and CDR2 is YSYEKL. The CDR3 coding sequence is TGCGCCAGCAGCCAGAGGACTAGCGGGAGGGCCGGTACAGATACGCAGTATTTT. It codes for CASSQRTSGRAGTDTQYF.

The chain is built from TRBV18 and TRBJ1-4, with D unclear. The CDR3 length is 13 residues. V shed 4 bases and J shed 8 bases, with 11 bases lying between them. Germline V gene lookup returns CDR1 KGHSH and CDR2 LQKENI. As DNA, the CDR3 is TGTGCCAGCTCACTTTCGAGGGTGGAAAAACTGTTTTTT. The encoded protein is CASSLSRVEKLFF.

The chain recombines TRBV3-1 (or the pseudogene TRBV3-2) with TRBJ1-1; unclear D gene. Deletions cut 0 bases from V and 0 bases from J, with 17 bases between. The CDR3 has 18 amino acids. Germline V gene lookup returns CDR1 LGHDT and CDR2 YNNKEL (reference sequence). The CDR3 DNA is TGTGCCAGCAGCCAAGAGGACTGGAGGGATAGTATGAACACTGAAGCTTTCTTT. Translation gives CASSQEDWRDSMNTEAFF.